Presented here are 2 T cell receptor beta chains from one specimen sequenced in a study of human T cells and chemical hapten exposure. Using its own MiXCR run on the RACE reads, TCRdb lists one record per CDR3 protein. Of 180,000 or so distinct CDR3 sequences in the sample, approximately 24% are singletons; the top ten hold 2% to 2.5%. Indicated time point: patch test 3, about 24 weeks after DPC sensitization. Treatment here: therapeutic diphenylcyclopropenone sensitization with weekly scalp DPC. The sample here was whole blood, taken in connection with sensitization to the hapten diphenylcyclopropenone (DPC). Every receptor here comes from a woman aged 35 to 49 with alopecia areata. Some clones in this sample may be carry-over from other donors' samples.

This clonotype was counted only a few times. The V call is TRBV5-6, the J call TRBJ2-1; D gene uncertain. V dropped 0 bases and J dropped 9 bases, with 13 bases sitting between them. The germline V gene encodes CDR1 SGHDT and CDR2 YYEEEE. CDR3 size: 14 residues. The CDR3 here is CASSLGWDGGEQFF. The DNA of the CDR3 is TGTGCCAGCAGCTTGGGGTGGGATGGTGGTGAGCAGTTCTTC.

This clonotype was counted a single time. This chain links TRBV7-9 with TRBJ2-7, with 8 bases lining up with TRBD1. V dropped 7 bases and J dropped 0; count of bases not matched to a gene: 14. From germline, CDR1 is SEHNR and CDR2 FQNEAQ (reference sequence). This CDR3 has 17 amino acids. CDR3 bases: TGTGCCAGCAACTCAAATCGACAGGGGCCTCCCTCCTACGAGCAGTACTTC. Its protein is CASNSNRQGPPSYEQYF.